This T cell receptor (beta chain) was recorded in a study of T cell responses to AZD1222 COVID-19 vaccine. Study-wide findings and caveats: Among spike-specific TCRs, nearly half reportedly target unmutated variant regions. Only a handful of AZD1222 recipients, more than 5 in all, had baseline seropositivity. Spike was spanned by vaccine-associated CD4 TCRs, which were dominant at 160-218 and 743-854. Females made up more of the donors, who were largely white British, and clonal diversity may have come out too low.

This CDR3 spans 14 amino acids. J gave up 7 bases and V 7 bases, and 7 bases lay outside the gene matches. CDR1 is SNHLY and CDR2 is FYNNEI in the germline V gene. Profiled with immunoSEQ multiplex PCR; TCRdb holds only in-frame clones, not every one. Of approximately 100,000 clones listed, 85% are singletons. Remarks on this clone: Its antigen is undetermined.

This sample comprised peripheral blood, obtained 28 days after the second AZD1222 dose. The receptor comes from an adult who received the AZD1222 COVID-19 vaccine. The chain recombines TRBV2 with TRBJ2-7; 13 bases are shared with TRBD2. The CDR3 here is CASTGLAGPMEQYF. In DNA form, the CDR3 reads TGTGCCAGCACGGGACTAGCGGGGCCCATGGAGCAGTACTTC.